This T cell receptor (beta chain) was captured by sequencing in a study of identifying expanded T cells in peripheral blood. This CDR3 is built from 15 residues. J was trimmed by 3 bases and V by 4 bases; bases with no gene match: 9. The germline V gene encodes CDR1 SEHNR and CDR2 FQNEAQ (reference sequence). This clone came up once. Here immunoSEQ multiplex PCR was the method, and the copy in TCRdb shows in-frame clones only, minus some. The sample includes tens of thousands of clones, 88% of them seen just once. The specimen sequenced was blood. This chain joins TRBV7-9 and TRBJ2-7; 7 bases match TRBD2. This receptor was identified in a person aged 18 to 69 in good health. CDR3 sequence reads: CASSSPGSSGYEQYF. The CDR3 DNA reads TGTGCCAGCAGCTCCCCGGGCTCTAGCGGCTACGAGCAGTACTTC.